These 15 T cell receptor beta chains were all obtained from the same sample, sequenced in a study of T cells after yellow fever vaccination. TCRdb called the 5' RACE reads again in MiXCR, with one record for every CDR3 protein. This table has 620,000 or so distinct CDR3 sequences, about a sixth appearing once. The material sequenced was PBMCs, taken roughly 5 days after the first yellow fever vaccination. These receptors all come from a young man who received the YFV17D yellow fever vaccine.

In its sample, this clonotype was seen many times. The chain employs TRBV20-1 and TRBJ2-5; D is uncertain. Germline V gene sequence: CDR1 DFQATT, CDR2 SNEGSKA (reference sequence). V shed 3 bases and J shed 1 base, with 9 bases lying between them. The CDR3 length is 13 residues. The CDR3: CSASGNTQETQYF. The CDR3 DNA reads TGCAGTGCTAGTGGGAACACCCAAGAGACCCAGTACTTC.

This clonotype was observed many times. The chain links TRBV3-1 to TRBJ2-3, with 12 nucleotides matching TRBD2. The germline gives CDR1 LGHDT, CDR2 YNNKEL (reference sequence). There are 17 residues in the CDR3. J lost 1 base, V lost 4 bases, and 6 bases had no gene match. CDR3 DNA: TGTGCCAGCAGCCGGGGGAGACTAGCGGGGGGCACAGATACGCAGTATTTT. Translating it yields CASSRGRLAGGTDTQYF.

As for this clonotype: One junction end disagrees with the germline gene, perhaps due to a read error. This chain connects TRBV15 to TRBJ1-5, with no clear D. The CDR3 spans 13 residues. Germline lookup yields CDR1 LNHNV and CDR2 YYDKDF (reference sequence). CDR3 DNA: TGTGCCACCACCCGAGATAGCAATCGGCCCCAGCATTTT. Protein sequence: CATTRDSNRPQHF.

This clonotype has only a few counts. The chain links TRBV7-9 to TRBJ1-2; unclear D gene. Germline lookup yields CDR1 SEHNR and CDR2 FQNEAQ (reference sequence). The CDR3 has 15 residues. V lost 4 bases and J lost 4, with 16 bases in between. CDR3 sequence: CASSSPTRNPYGYTF. CDR3 bases: TGTGCCAGCAGCTCCCCTACGCGAAACCCCTATGGCTACACCTTC.

This chain connects TRBV12-3 or TRBV12-4 to TRBJ1-5; D call uncertain. The CDR3 has 12 residues. Trimming removed 2 bases at V and 7 bases at J, with 6 bases between. CDR3 in DNA: TGTGCCAGCAGTTTAACCCGACAGCCCCAGCATTTT. It translates to CASSLTRQPQHF.

The chain joins TRBV19 to TRBJ2-3, with D possibly matching TRBD2 (7 bases). With 1 base removed from V and 6 bases from J, the gap between germline ends came to 17 bases. Germline lookup yields CDR1 LNHDA and CDR2 SQIVND (reference sequence). This CDR3 spans 16 amino acids. The CDR3 bases are TGTGCCAGTAGTATAGGAGGCCGGGGGGCCGGGGATACGCAGTATTTT. This gives the protein CASSIGGRGAGDTQYF.

This clonotype has only a few counts. The V gene is TRBV4-3, the J gene TRBJ1-2, with 7 positions matching TRBD1. The junction had 12 bases not matched to a gene; V was cut back by 4 bases and J by 4 bases. Germline V gene lookup returns CDR1 LGHNA and CDR2 YSLEER. The CDR3 spans 16 residues. The CDR3 protein is CASSPGQLPLVYGYTF. CDR3 bases: TGCGCCAGCAGCCCGGGACAGCTTCCTCTCGTCTATGGCTACACCTTC.

The genes are TRBV4-3 and TRBJ2-4; tentative D call: TRBD2 (6 bases). The CDR3 consists of 16 residues. CDR1 and CDR2 (germline): LGHNA, YSLEER. V dropped 3 bases and J dropped 6 bases, with 18 bases sitting between them. The CDR3 protein is CASSQAGGVGGNIQYF. CDR3 sequence (DNA): TGCGCCAGCAGCCAGGCCGGGGGTGTTGGTGGAAACATTCAGTACTTC.

CDR3 DNA sequence: TGTGCTAGCAGCTTAGGGGCAGGCTACGAGCAGTACGTC. Translated, it gives CASSLGAGYEQYV. The chain combines TRBV7-7 with TRBJ2-7, with D maybe TRBD1 (5 bases). Per germline, CDR1 SSHAT and CDR2 FNYEAQ (reference sequence). The CDR3 runs to 13 residues.

This clonotype was found a few times. The chain recombines TRBV7-8 with TRBJ1-2; the D is unclear. This CDR3 contains 14 residues. Per the germline V gene, CDR1 is SGHVS and CDR2 is FQNEAQ. V dropped 2 bases and J dropped 5 bases, with 12 bases sitting between them. The CDR3 DNA sequence: TGTGCCAGCAGCTTAAACAGCGACAAGTATGGCTACACCTTC. Its protein is CASSLNSDKYGYTF.

CDR3 DNA: TGTGCCAGCACAGGGGCGAAGACCCAGTACTTC. This gives the protein CASTGAKTQYF. This chain links TRBV6-5 with TRBJ2-5; D is possibly TRBD1 (6 bases). CDR1 MNHEY and CDR2 SVGAGI come from the germline V gene. The V end was cut by 7 bases, the J end by 6 bases, with 9 bases between. There are 11 residues in the CDR3.

This clonotype was picked up a small number of times. This sequence joins TRBV7-3 and TRBJ2-6; 8 nucleotides match TRBD1. The CDR3 is 15 amino acids. Trimming cost V 5 bases and J 4 bases; bases outside gene matches: 4. Germline V lookup: CDR1 SGHTA, CDR2 FQGTGA. The CDR3 loop reads CASSPRQGGANVLTF. The DNA of the CDR3 is TGTGCCAGCAGCCCTCGACAGGGGGGGGCCAACGTCCTGACTTTC.

This clonotype was detected only a few times. The chain joins TRBV27 to TRBJ1-1; D gene ambiguous. CDR3 length: 15 amino acids. Germline values: CDR1 MNHEY, CDR2 SMNVEV (reference sequence). V was trimmed by 3 bases and J by 4 bases, leaving 15 bases between them. DNA for the CDR3: TGTGCCAGCAGTTTTTCGGCCGCACCCCCCACTGAAGCTTTCTTT. Translation gives CASSFSAAPPTEAFF.

Only a few counts were recorded for this clonotype. CDR3 sequence (DNA): TGCAGTGCTAGGTCGGATGGGAGTTCACCCCTCCACTTT. This gives the protein CSARSDGSSPLHF. The chain uses TRBV20-1 and TRBJ1-6; D is unresolved. The V gene's germline CDR1 is DFQATT and CDR2 SNEGSKA (reference sequence). The CDR3 covers 13 residues. V was shortened by 3 bases and J by 9 bases, with 12 bases between the two germline ends.

Comments on this clonotype: A much larger clone lies a single base off, so this may be a read error. The chain uses TRBV6-1 and TRBJ2-3, with D maybe TRBD1 (5 bases). CDR1 MNHNS and CDR2 SASEGT come from the germline V gene. CDR3 length equals 13 residues. The CDR3 is CASRNPDTDPQYF. In DNA, the CDR3 is TGTGCCAGCAGGAATCCGGACACAGATCCGCAGTATTTT.